These 8 T cell receptor beta chains were sequenced from one sample in a study of CD8+CD57+ T cells in acquired aplastic anemia. Only patients with CD8+CD57+ cell expansion on flow cytometry were chosen for sequencing. It was genomic DNA that served as the template for profiling TCR beta VDJ and CDR3. TCRdb reprocessed the reads with MiXCR, giving one entry per CDR3 protein. The sample includes 190,000 or so distinct CDR3 sequences, roughly half of them seen just once. The sequenced sample consisted of sorted CD4+, CD8+, or CD8+CD57+ T cells (not recorded which) from PBMCs. These receptors were collected from a human donor with aplastic anemia.

Of note for this clonotype: A clone one base away is much larger, so this may be a read error. The rearrangement links TRBV7-9 to TRBJ1-2; D is unclear. CDR1 is SEHNR and CDR2 is FQNEAQ in the germline V gene (reference sequence). The CDR3 covers 15 residues. The CDR3 protein is CASSYGTQQNYGYAF. CDR3 nucleotides: TGTGCCAGCAGCTATGGAACGCAACAAAACTATGGCTACGCCTTC.

The chain combines TRBV28 with TRBJ2-1; D ambiguous. V was pared by 1 base and J by 5 bases, with 12 bases between. The CDR3 loop spans 15 amino acids. Germline CDR1 and CDR2: MDHEN and SYDVKM. The CDR3 loop reads CASSLSPDPDNEQFF. Written as DNA, the CDR3 is TGTGCCAGCAGTTTATCGCCCGATCCTGACAATGAGCAGTTCTTC.

The chain combines TRBV7-9 with TRBJ1-6; D call uncertain. Germline CDR1 and CDR2: SEHNR and FQNEAQ (reference sequence). CDR3 length: 12 amino acids. Deletions cut 3 bases from V and 14 bases from J, with 11 bases between. The CDR3 loop is CASSLVGETLHF. In nucleotides, the CDR3 is TGTGCCAGCAGCTTGGTTGGGGAAACCCTCCACTTT.

The rearrangement joins TRBV7-9 to TRBJ2-5; D remains unclear. The CDR3 covers 13 residues. V was trimmed by 7 bases and J by 5 bases, leaving 14 bases between them. Germline CDR1 and CDR2: SEHNR and FQNEAQ (reference sequence). The CDR3 DNA reads as TGTGCCAGCACTCGGCAGGCCAGGGAGACCCAGTACTTC. It translates to CASTRQARETQYF.

The chain links TRBV10-1 to TRBJ2-1; D may correspond to TRBD1 or TRBD2 (5 bases each). The V gene lost 2 bases and the J gene lost 3 bases, with 11 bases spanning the gap. Germline-derived CDR1 and CDR2 are WNHNN and SYGVQD (reference sequence). The CDR3 covers 15 residues. CDR3 region: CASSEAGSDYNEQFF. The DNA for the CDR3 is TGCGCCAGCAGTGAGGCAGGGAGTGACTACAATGAGCAGTTCTTC.

This clonotype showed up many times. The chain couples TRBV2 to TRBJ1-2; D unresolved. The germline CDR1 and CDR2 sequences are SNHLY and FYNNEI. The CDR3 loop spans 15 amino acids. The V end was cut by 3 bases, the J end by 3 bases, with 14 bases between. The DNA for the CDR3 is TGTGCCAGCAGTGATAGGGCAGTACGAGACTATGGCTACACCTTC. Its translation is CASSDRAVRDYGYTF. Full variable domain (rest looked up from reference TRBV2 and TRBJ1-2): EPEVTQTPSHQVTQMGQEVILRCVPISNHLYFYWYRQILGQKVEFLVSFYNNEISEKSEIFDDQFSVERPDGSNFTLKIRSTKLEDSAMYFCASSDRAVRDYGYTFGSGTRLTVV.

This clonotype has just a few counts. This chain links TRBV24-1 with TRBJ2-7, with D unresolved. The CDR3 totals 13 residues. The germline gives CDR1 KGHDR, CDR2 SFDVKD. V was clipped by 6 bases and J by 7 bases, with 15 bases between them. The CDR3 coding sequence is TGTGCCACCAGTCAGGACGCTAAGTCGGAGCAGTACTTC. Its translation: CATSQDAKSEQYF.

The V gene is TRBV5-1, the J gene TRBJ2-3; D is unclear. CDR3 length: 13 residues. V lost 3 bases and J lost 6, with 11 bases in between. Germline V gene sequence: CDR1 SGHRS, CDR2 YFSETQ. The CDR3 loop is CASSSEIGDTQYF. The CDR3 coding sequence is TGCGCCAGCAGCTCCGAAATTGGGGATACGCAGTATTTT.